This T cell receptor (beta chain) was obtained from a study of regulatory T cells in long-lasting Graves disease. General study findings and limits: Persistent Graves' patients showed reduced TCR diversity versus newly diagnosed patients.

V lost 2 bases and J 1 base, leaving 14 bases between the germline ends. CDR1 and CDR2 (germline): ENHRY, SYGVKD. The CDR3 extends over 17 amino acids. Time point specified: newly diagnosed GD, antithyroid drugs for less than 3 months. Construction of the TCR library relied on RNA isolated from PBMCs. This clonotype came up many times. Its matching antigen is unknown. Researchers made TCR beta libraries by using iRepertoire HTBI primers and running Arm-PCR on CDR3 regions. TCRdb re-called the multiplex PCR reads through MiXCR, storing one row per CDR3 protein. The profile shows 360,000 or so distinct CDR3 sequences, over 15% of them singletons. The sample also formed part of further work on T cells in Graves' hyperthyroidism and ophthalmopathy.

This sample comprised peripheral blood mononuclear cells (PBMCs), obtained at new diagnosis, from a patient treated with antithyroid drugs. This chain uses TRBV10-3 with TRBJ2-2; D possibly uses TRBD1 or TRBD2 (5 bases each). The clonotype originates from a man in his forties with Graves disease. The DNA of the CDR3 is TGTGCCATCAGTGAGACGAAGGGACGGAAGAACACCGGGGAGCTGTTTTTT. Its translation is CAISETKGRKNTGELFF.